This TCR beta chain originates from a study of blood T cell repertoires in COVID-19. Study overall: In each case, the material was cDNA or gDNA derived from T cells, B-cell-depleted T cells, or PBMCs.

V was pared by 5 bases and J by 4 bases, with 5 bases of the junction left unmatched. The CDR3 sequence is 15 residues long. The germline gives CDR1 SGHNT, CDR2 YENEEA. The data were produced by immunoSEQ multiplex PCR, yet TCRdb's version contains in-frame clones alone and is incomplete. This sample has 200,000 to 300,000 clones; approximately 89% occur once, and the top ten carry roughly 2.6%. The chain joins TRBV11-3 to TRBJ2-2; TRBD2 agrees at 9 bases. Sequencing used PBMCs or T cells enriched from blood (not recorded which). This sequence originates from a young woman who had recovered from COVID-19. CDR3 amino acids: CASSLSGSGTGELFF. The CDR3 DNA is TGTGCCAGCAGCCTTAGCGGGAGCGGCACCGGGGAGCTGTTTTTT.